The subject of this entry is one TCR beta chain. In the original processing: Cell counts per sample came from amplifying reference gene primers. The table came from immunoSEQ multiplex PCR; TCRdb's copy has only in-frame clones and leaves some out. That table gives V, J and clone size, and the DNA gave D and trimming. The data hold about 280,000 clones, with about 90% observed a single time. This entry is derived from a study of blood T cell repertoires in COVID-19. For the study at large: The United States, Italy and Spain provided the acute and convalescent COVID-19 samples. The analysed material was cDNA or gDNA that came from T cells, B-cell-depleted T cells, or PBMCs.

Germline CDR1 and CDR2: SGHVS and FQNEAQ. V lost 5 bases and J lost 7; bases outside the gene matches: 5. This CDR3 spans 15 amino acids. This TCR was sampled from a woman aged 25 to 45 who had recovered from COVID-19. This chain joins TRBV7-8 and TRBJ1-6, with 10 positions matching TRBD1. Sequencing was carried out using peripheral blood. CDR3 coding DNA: TGTGCCAGCAGCGGGAGACAGGGGGCCAATTCACCCCTCCACTTT. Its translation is CASSGRQGANSPLHF.